This T cell receptor (beta chain) was sequenced during a study of blood T cell repertoires in COVID-19. About the study: Samples of COVID-19 (acute and convalescent) were obtained from the United States, Italy and Spain. T cells, B-cell-depleted T cells, or PBMCs supplied cDNA or gDNA.

Authors' processing steps: Reference gene primer amplification gave nucleated cell count estimates. Profiled with immunoSEQ multiplex PCR; TCRdb holds only in-frame clones, not every one. V and J calls and clone size are given by that table; D and trimming were obtained from the DNA. The table records around 130,000 clones, roughly 80% of them present only once. CDR1 and CDR2 (germline): SGHNT, YYREEE (reference sequence). The CDR3 totals 16 residues. V lost 0 bases to trimming and J lost 2 bases; unmatched junction nucleotides: 6. The TCR sequence derives from a human donor in a cohort sampled during active COVID-19. The chain links TRBV5-4 to TRBJ2-5; 8 nucleotides line up with TRBD2. Sequenced material: peripheral blood. The CDR3 loop reads CASSLGLARGQETQYF. DNA for the CDR3: TGTGCCAGCAGCTTGGGACTAGCGAGGGGGCAAGAGACCCAGTACTTC.